The 32 T cell receptor beta chains listed next were all sequenced from one sample in a study of regulatory T cells in long-lasting Graves disease (dated by TCRdb to 2020 to 2023). Libraries were prepared through multiplex PCR. The sample was run on an Illumina HiSeq 4000. TCR beta libraries were built with iRepertoire HTBI primers and Arm-PCR amplification of CDR3 regions. TCRdb cleaned the public reads at Q25 with fastp, built clones with MiXCR and kept in-frame beta chains. A single entry per CDR3 protein holds the most common genes and DNA from its merged rows. The sample table lists roughly 500,000 distinct CDR3 sequences, around 21% of them with a count of one. Roughly 8% of the sample rests with the top ten. According to the study, the label for this sample's time point signals: persistent/refractory GD, antithyroid drugs over 5 years with positive TRAb. RNA was extracted from PBMCs in TRIzol for both TCR sequencing and RNA sequencing.

The sequences come from peripheral blood mononuclear cells (PBMCs), collected when the disease was refractory, from a patient treated with antithyroid drugs. The receptor set was obtained from a female donor with Graves disease.

The table lists this clonotype with a few counts. One end of the junction fails to match germline, which may point to a read error. The chain uses TRBV19 and TRBJ2-7, with a weak D call TRBD1 (6 bases). Looked up from germline, CDR1 is LNHDA and CDR2 is SQIVND (reference sequence). The CDR3 runs 13 residues. CDR3 in DNA: TGTGCCAGTAGTCCTCGTGGGGGCTACGAGCACTACTTC. Residues: CASSPRGGYEHYF.

This clonotype was seen more than once but under ten times. The chain has TRBV7-2 and TRBJ2-7, with D perhaps matching TRBD1 or TRBD2 (5 bases each). V was shortened by 4 bases and J by 7 bases, with 20 bases between the two germline ends. The CDR3 has 15 residues. CDR1 is SGHTA and CDR2 is FQGNSA in the germline V gene. Here the CDR3 DNA reads TGTGCCAGCAGCTCCGAAGGGACCCGAAAGACAGAGCAGTACTTC. It specifies CASSSEGTRKTEQYF.

The V call is TRBV7-2, the J call TRBJ2-6; maybe TRBD2 (6 bases). The germline V gene has CDR1 SGHTA and CDR2 FQGNSA. The CDR3 extends over 18 amino acids. Trimming stripped 3 bases from V and 2 bases from J, with 17 bases between. The CDR3 bases are TGTGCCAGCAGCTTCTCCATCCAGGCGGGACCTGGGGCCAACGTCCTGACTTTC. It translates to CASSFSIQAGPGANVLTF.

In this sample, this clonotype turned up a few times. V is TRBV7-8 and J is TRBJ2-4; a possible D gene is TRBD2 (5 bases). The germline V gene encodes CDR1 SGHVS and CDR2 FQNEAQ. The CDR3 runs to 14 residues. The V and J ends lost 1 base and 7 bases respectively, with 11 bases between them. The CDR3 sequence: CASSLDSVDNIQYF. The CDR3 DNA reads as TGTGCCAGCAGCTTAGATAGCGTAGATAACATTCAGTACTTC.

This clonotype was found many times. V gene TRBV2 combines with J gene TRBJ1-1, with 7 bases lining up with TRBD1. This CDR3 has 15 amino acids. J gave up 1 base and V 8 bases, and 10 bases lay outside the gene matches. CDR1 and CDR2 (germline): SNHLY, FYNNEI. CDR3 coding DNA: TGTGCCAGCCCCAGACAGGGTATGGGGAACACTGAAGCTTTCTTT. This codes for CASPRQGMGNTEAFF. Full variable domain (outside the CDR3, taken from reference TRBV2 and TRBJ1-1): EPEVTQTPSHQVTQMGQEVILRCVPISNHLYFYWYRQILGQKVEFLVSFYNNEISEKSEIFDDQFSVERPDGSNFTLKIRSTKLEDSAMYFCASPRQGMGNTEAFFGQGTRLTVV.

This clonotype has ten or more counts. The genes are TRBV15 and TRBJ1-2; the D is unclear. The CDR3 consists of 14 residues. Per germline, CDR1 LNHNV and CDR2 YYDKDF (reference sequence). V lost 0 bases and J lost 4, with 9 bases in between. The CDR3 nucleotides read TGTGCCACCAGCAGAGATGGCAGAGGCTATGGCTACACCTTC. It codes for CATSRDGRGYGYTF. The full variable domain, completed using reference TRBV15 and TRBJ1-2, is DAMVIQNPRYQVTQFGKPVTLSCSQTLNHNVMYWYQQKSSQAPKLLFHYYDKDFNNEADTPDNFQSRRPNTSFCFLDIRSPGLGDTAMYLCATSRDGRGYGYTFGSGTRLTVV.

This clonotype turned up a few times. The chain is built from TRBV6-1 and TRBJ2-7; no reliable D call. V was pared by 5 bases and J by 2 bases, with 10 bases between. The CDR3 is 13 amino acids. Germline loops: CDR1 MNHNS, CDR2 SASEGT. The DNA of the CDR3 is TGTGCCAGCAGTATGGCTCAAACCTACGAGCAGTACTTC. Its protein is CASSMAQTYEQYF.

This clonotype was seen at least ten times. The chain has TRBV10-2 and TRBJ2-5; 7 bases match TRBD2. The V segment lost 2 bases and the J segment 4 bases; nucleotides outside the gene matches: 10. The germline gives CDR1 WSHSY, CDR2 SAAADI. This CDR3 comprises 16 residues. CDR3 residues: CASSEPPGLVGETQYF. The CDR3 DNA follows: TGCGCCAGCAGTGAGCCACCCGGACTAGTGGGAGAGACCCAGTACTTC.

This clonotype was counted only a few times. The chain joins TRBV12-5 to TRBJ1-1; 7 bases are shared with TRBD1. V trimming: 3 bases; J trimming: 3 bases; junction bases outside the gene matches: 1. The CDR3 is 13 residues long. Germline loops: CDR1 LGHNT, CDR2 FRNRAP. Written as DNA, the CDR3 is TGTGCTAGTGGTTTCCAGGGGGACACTGAAGCTTTCTTT. It is translated as CASGFQGDTEAFF.

This clonotype was recorded at least ten times. This chain joins TRBV5-8 and TRBJ1-1; 7 positions match TRBD1. The V gene's germline CDR1 is SGHTS and CDR2 YDEGEE. V lost 0 bases and J lost 1; bases outside the gene matches: 3. The CDR3 length is 15 residues. The CDR3 DNA sequence: TGTGCCAGCAGCTTGGAGGGACAGCCGAACACTGAAGCTTTCTTT. Protein sequence: CASSLEGQPNTEAFF.

This clonotype was counted many times. The V and J genes are TRBV28 and TRBJ2-5, with 7 bases that match TRBD2. The CDR3 totals 15 residues. The V gene end was trimmed by 2 bases and the J gene end by 3 bases; junction bases not matched to a gene: 6. The germline V gene has CDR1 MDHEN and CDR2 SYDVKM. CDR3: CASSLRGELEETQYF. Here the CDR3 DNA reads TGTGCCAGCAGTTTACGGGGGGAATTAGAAGAGACCCAGTACTTC.

The chain joins TRBV5-1 to TRBJ1-1, with TRBD1 identical over 8 bases. Germline V CDR1 and CDR2: SGHRS, YFSETQ. The J segment lost 4 bases and the V segment lost 2 bases, leaving 4 bases of the junction unmatched. The CDR3 covers 14 residues. The DNA for the CDR3 is TGCGCCAGCAGCTTAAATACAGGGGGCACTGAAGCTTTCTTT. Protein sequence: CASSLNTGGTEAFF.

This clonotype was found many times. The chain couples TRBV28 to TRBJ1-2; no clear D gene. CDR1 is MDHEN, CDR2 SYDVKM, per germline. The V end lost 1 base, the J end lost 6 bases, and 12 bases lay between the germline ends. This CDR3 region has 14 residues. The CDR3 region is CASSLSGTGNGYTF. Written as DNA, the CDR3 is TGTGCCAGCAGTTTATCAGGCACGGGCAATGGCTACACCTTC.

This clonotype has just a few counts. The chain couples TRBV30 to TRBJ2-1; 15 nucleotides agree with TRBD2. CDR3 length equals 15 residues. The germline V gene encodes CDR1 GTSNPN and CDR2 SVGIG (reference sequence). V shed 1 base and J 9 bases; nucleotides not matched to a gene: 4. CDR3 protein: CAWSAGLAGGAEQFF. As DNA, the CDR3 is TGTGCCTGGAGTGCGGGACTAGCGGGAGGAGCTGAGCAGTTCTTC.

The chain recombines TRBV6-2 or TRBV6-3 with TRBJ2-7; D call uncertain. Germline V gene sequence: CDR1 MNHEY, CDR2 SVGEGT. Trimming took off 0 bases at V and 3 bases at J, with 18 bases between the two ends. The CDR3 sequence is 17 residues long. For the CDR3, the DNA is TGTGCCAGCAGTTACTCTTTTTCCCTCGGAAGTCACTACGAGCAGTACTTC. Residues: CASSYSFSLGSHYEQYF.

The rearrangement links TRBV7-8 to TRBJ2-7; TRBD2 agrees at 9 bases. The V segment lost 5 bases and the J segment 6 bases; nucleotides outside the gene matches: 14. The CDR3 runs 16 residues. Germline V gene lookup returns CDR1 SGHVS and CDR2 FQNEAQ. CDR3 in DNA: TGTGCCAGCAGCCTGGTGGCGGGAGGGCCTTCAGTCGAGCAGTACTTC. Translating gives CASSLVAGGPSVEQYF.

This clonotype was recorded once. This rearrangement joins TRBV12-3 or TRBV12-4 to TRBJ2-7, with TRBD1 matching 9 bases. The CDR3 is made up of 15 amino acids. Trimming removed 7 bases from V and 3 bases from J; junction bases left unmatched: 10. The CDR3 sequence: CASTAGTGFFYEQYF. The DNA for the CDR3 is TGTGCCAGCACCGCCGGGACAGGGTTCTTCTACGAGCAGTACTTC.

This clonotype was detected only a few times. This chain joins TRBV7-9 and TRBJ2-5; D unresolved. CDR3 length: 14 residues. Germline loops: CDR1 SEHNR, CDR2 FQNEAQ (reference sequence). V was pared by 5 bases and J by 1 base, with 11 bases between. CDR3 in DNA: TGTGCCAGCAGCCTTACGGACCCCCAAGAGACCCAGTACTTC. Residues: CASSLTDPQETQYF.

This clonotype was found a few times. This chain links TRBV6-2 or TRBV6-3 with TRBJ2-6; possibly TRBD2 for D (6 bases). The CDR3 covers 13 residues. CDR1 is MNHEY and CDR2 is SVGEGT in the germline V gene. The germline V and J ends were trimmed by 2 bases and 13 bases, with 12 bases remaining between them. The CDR3 sequence: CASSYSQGGVLTF. The CDR3 DNA follows: TGTGCCAGCAGTTACAGCCAGGGAGGTGTCCTGACTTTC.

As to this clonotype: A read error may explain this, as a much larger clone is one base away. V is TRBV29-1 and J is TRBJ1-2; D call uncertain. V lost 4 bases and J 5 bases, leaving 23 bases between the germline ends. CDR1 is SQVTM and CDR2 is ANQGSEA in the germline V gene. The CDR3 loop spans 16 amino acids. This CDR3 reads CSVVDSQTLNLYGYTF. The CDR3 bases are TGCAGCGTTGTCGATTCGCAGACCCTAAATTTGTATGGCTACACCTTC.

The J gene is TRBJ2-2, the V gene TRBV15; 7 nucleotides agree with TRBD2. Per the germline V gene, CDR1 is LNHNV and CDR2 is YYDKDF (reference sequence). After removal of 8 bases from V and 1 base from J, the junction contained 4 bases not matched to a gene. This CDR3 is 14 amino acids long. The CDR3 region is CATAGVGNTGELFF. The CDR3 coding sequence is TGTGCCACCGCGGGAGTCGGGAACACCGGGGAGCTGTTTTTT.

A few counts support this clonotype. The chain is built from TRBV7-2 and TRBJ1-2, with a possible D match to TRBD1 (6 bases). Deletions cut 5 bases from V and 4 bases from J, with 14 bases between. The germline gives CDR1 SGHTA, CDR2 FQGNSA. The CDR3 covers 14 residues. This CDR3 reads CASSQQGAGYGYTF. The CDR3 nucleotides read TGTGCCAGCAGCCAACAGGGTGCCGGCTATGGCTACACCTTC.

To note about this clonotype: Just one base apart from a much larger clone, this may be a read error. V is TRBV7-3 and J is TRBJ2-7, with D possibly TRBD2 on 6 matching bases. CDR1 is SGHTA, CDR2 FQGTGA, per germline. The CDR3 sequence is 15 residues long. This CDR3 reads CTSSLGLSGIYEQYF. CDR3 in DNA: TGTACCAGCAGCTTGGGACTGAGTGGCATCTACGAGCAGTACTTC.

The chain combines TRBV5-6 with TRBJ1-4; 7 bases are shared with TRBD1. The CDR3 is 14 residues long. Trimming at V came to 4 bases and at J to 8 bases, leaving 8 bases not matched to a gene. Germline CDR1 SGHDT, CDR2 YYEEEE. CDR3 sequence reads: CASSRPGTEEKLFF. The DNA for the CDR3 is TGTGCCAGCAGCCGGCCCGGGACAGAAGAAAAACTGTTTTTT. Looking up the rest from reference TRBV5-6 and TRBJ1-4 gives the full variable domain: DAGVTQSPTHLIKTRGQQVTLRCSPKSGHDTVSWYQQALGQGPQFIFQYYEEEERQRGNFPDRFSGHQFPNYSSELNVNALLLGDSALYLCASSRPGTEEKLFFGSGTQLSVL.

The CDR3 here is CASSLEETGVYNTGELFF. Here the CDR3 DNA reads TGTGCCAGCAGCTTAGAAGAAACAGGGGTCTATAACACCGGGGAGCTGTTTTTT. This chain links TRBV11-2 with TRBJ2-2, with TRBD1 identical over 7 bases. The CDR3 contains 18 residues. Trimming removed 0 bases from V and 2 bases from J; junction bases left unmatched: 9. CDR1 SGHAT and CDR2 FQNNGV come from the germline V gene.

This clonotype was found many times. V gene TRBV12-3 or TRBV12-4 combines with J gene TRBJ1-1; no clear D. This CDR3 is 11 amino acids long. V lost 3 bases, J lost 5 bases, and 4 bases lay in between. Here the CDR3 reads CASSLGTEAFF. CDR3 nucleotide sequence: TGTGCCAGCAGTTTGGGAACTGAAGCTTTCTTT.

This clonotype was seen a single time. CDR3 coding DNA: TGTGCCAGCAGACTAACAGGGGGTAGCTCCTACAATGAGCAGTTCTTC. It specifies CASRLTGGSSYNEQFF. This chain uses TRBV27 with TRBJ2-1; 8 bases line up with TRBD1. The CDR3 spans 16 residues. The V gene's germline CDR1 is MNHEY and CDR2 SMNVEV (reference sequence). V lost 6 bases to trimming and J lost 0 bases; unmatched junction nucleotides: 7.

With respect to this clonotype: A much larger clone differs by one base, so this may be a read error. The CDR3 region has the DNA TGCGCCAGCAGCTTTGGTTTAGCGGGAGTTGGAGAGCAGTGCTTC. This gives the protein CASSFGLAGVGEQCF. The rearrangement links TRBV5-1 to TRBJ2-7; 9 positions match TRBD2. CDR3 length: 15 residues. Looked up from germline, CDR1 is SGHRS and CDR2 is YFSETQ.

In the case of this clonotype: A much larger clonotype is one base distant, so this may be a read error. This chain uses TRBV11-2 with TRBJ2-5, with a weak D call TRBD2 (5 bases). Deletions cut 5 bases from V and 5 bases from J, with 15 bases between. Germline CDR1 reads SGHAT; CDR2 reads FQNNGV. The CDR3 has 14 amino acids. CDR3 residues: CASSARLPMETQYF. The CDR3 DNA sequence: TGTGCCAGCAGCGCCCGACTACCCATGGAGACCCAGTACTTC. The variable domain in full, completed from reference TRBV11-2 and TRBJ2-5, reads EAGVAQSPRYKIIEKRQSVAFWCNPISGHATLYWYQQILGQGPKLLIQFQNNGVVDDSQLPKDRFSAERLKGVDSTLKIQPAKLEDSAVYLCASSARLPMETQYFGPGTRLLVL.

The chain recombines TRBV20-1 with TRBJ2-7; 12 nucleotides line up with TRBD2. The V gene's germline CDR1 is DFQATT and CDR2 SNEGSKA (reference sequence). V was clipped by 5 bases and J by 6 bases; unmatched bases: 8. This CDR3 contains 14 residues. The CDR3 nucleotides read TGCAGTGCTTTGACTAGCGGGAGAGTCGGCGAGCAGTACTTC. Its translation is CSALTSGRVGEQYF.

This rearrangement joins TRBV19 to TRBJ1-1; TRBD1 agrees at 11 bases. J lost 3 bases, V lost 10 bases, and 13 bases had no gene match. Germline values: CDR1 LNHDA, CDR2 SQIVND (reference sequence). CDR3 length: 16 residues. The CDR3 region is CATSQGTGGFYTEAFF. The CDR3 bases are TGTGCCACCTCCCAGGGGACAGGGGGTTTCTACACTGAAGCTTTCTTT.

This clonotype was counted ten times or more. This chain connects TRBV6-5 to TRBJ2-7; D possibly corresponds to TRBD2 (6 bases). CDR3 length: 15 residues. Germline CDR1 reads MNHEY; CDR2 reads SVGAGI. Between the trimmed V and J ends, which lost 1 base and 0 bases, there was a span of 10 bases. CDR3 residues: CASSYFGGDSYEQYF. CDR3 nucleotides: TGTGCCAGCAGTTACTTTGGCGGGGACTCCTACGAGCAGTACTTC.